Below are 6 T cell receptor beta chains sequenced from a single sample in a study of vaccination effects on CD4 cells after COVID-19. Antigens of these TCRs are unknown. Upon completion of about ten days in culture, CD4+ T cells were isolated. Assay: immunoSEQ multiplex PCR; the TCRdb copy retains only in-frame clones and omits some. The sample lists some 27,000 clones, approximately 60% occurring once. The material sequenced was CD4+ T cells from PBMCs cultured without peptide, taken before COVID-19 vaccination. The receptor set was obtained from a human donor who received a COVID-19 vaccine.

The genes are TRBV11-2 and TRBJ2-7; D uncertain. The CDR3 contains 15 residues. Germline values: CDR1 SGHAT, CDR2 FQNNGV. V shed 0 bases and J shed 1 base, with 10 bases lying between them. The CDR3 region is CASSLERVESYEQYF. In nucleotides, the CDR3 is TGTGCCAGCAGCTTAGAAAGGGTGGAGTCCTACGAGCAGTACTTC.

This chain joins TRBV5-8 and TRBJ1-6, with a possible D match to TRBD1 (5 bases). The CDR3 extends over 14 amino acids. The V and J ends lost 4 bases and 18 bases respectively, with 23 bases between them. CDR1 and CDR2 (germline): SGHTS, YDEGEE. Here the CDR3 reads CASSHPTEGSVAHF. The CDR3 nucleotides are TGTGCCAGCAGCCACCCCACAGAGGGGTCGGTGGCCCACTTT.

To note about this clone: At one end, the junction sequence differs from germline, possibly due to a read error. V and J are TRBV7-2 and TRBJ2-1; the D gene is possibly TRBD1 (6 bases). CDR1 is SGHTA and CDR2 is FQGNSA in the germline V gene. There are 14 residues in the CDR3. The CDR3 spells CASSRTDKENEQFF. CDR3 coding DNA: TGTGCCAGCAGTCGGACAGATAAGGAAAATGAGCAATTCTTC. The variable domain in full, with the rest retrieved from reference TRBV7-2 and TRBJ2-1, is GAGVSQSPSNKVTEKGKDVELRCDPISGHTALYWYRQSLGQGLEFLIYFQGNSAPDKSGLPSDRFSAERTGGSVSTLTIQRTQQEDSAVYLCASSRTDKENEQFFGPGTRLTVL.

V and J are TRBV5-8 and TRBJ1-1, with TRBD1 as a possible D gene (6 bases). This CDR3 is built from 12 residues. Germline loops: CDR1 SGHTS, CDR2 YDEGEE. V lost 1 base, J lost 12 bases, and 13 bases lay in between. The CDR3 sequence is CASSLLGTRTFF. CDR3 DNA: TGTGCCAGCAGCTTGTTAGGGACAAGAACTTTCTTT.

This clone was seen more than once but under ten times. The J gene is TRBJ1-2, the V gene TRBV27; 8 nucleotides line up with TRBD1. The germline CDR1 and CDR2 sequences are MNHEY and SMNVEV (reference sequence). With V trimmed by 7 bases and J by 4 bases, 14 bases remained unmatched. The CDR3 is 16 residues long. CDR3 DNA sequence: TGTGCCAGCAAACCAGGGGGCGGGGGCCCGACCTATGGCTACACCTTC. This codes for CASKPGGGGPTYGYTF.

This chain connects TRBV7-8 to TRBJ1-3, with D possibly TRBD1 on 5 matching bases. Germline loops: CDR1 SGHVS, CDR2 FQNEAQ. The CDR3 consists of 17 residues. The V and J ends lost 8 bases and 0 bases respectively, with 20 bases between them. The CDR3 DNA sequence: TGTGCCAGCGCCGTGACAGTCACCTCTATCTCTGGAAACACCATATATTTT. Translating it yields CASAVTVTSISGNTIYF.